The source of this TCR beta chain is a study of cytomegalovirus exposure and HLA in healthy donors. Overall study results and limits: In vitro work confirmed that a few CMV-associated chains recognize CMV antigens.

The repertoire was sequenced with immunoSEQ multiplex PCR; TCRdb's copy has only in-frame clones and lacks some. The repertoire holds about 60,000 clones, with about 96% as singletons. Separation from the roughly 670-subject first cohort characterized the approximately 120-subject validation cohort, to which the donors belonged. Note on this clone: Its antigen remains unidentified.

CDR1 and CDR2 (germline): SGHDT, YYEEEE. The CDR3 spans 13 residues. With 2 bases removed from V and 12 bases from J, the gap between germline ends came to 15 bases. The sample taken for sequencing was PBMCs. The chain combines TRBV5-6 with TRBJ2-1; the D gene is possibly TRBD1 (7 bases). The source of this sequence is a man younger than 30 in good health and CMV-seronegative. CDR3 DNA sequence: TGTGCCAGCAGCTTTGGCTCCCAGGGGGGGCAGTTCTTC. Protein sequence: CASSFGSQGGQFF.